This is a list of T cell receptor beta chains from one sample in a study of cytomegalovirus exposure and HLA in healthy donors. The assay was immunoSEQ multiplex PCR, and TCRdb's table has in-frame clones only and misses some. The sample shows 150,000 to 200,000 clones, more than 80% of them seen only once. Sequenced sample: PBMCs. These receptor sequences come from a woman aged 50 to 65 in good health and CMV-seronegative. CDR3s include the opening cysteine and the closing phenylalanine or tryptophan. A D gene is named only where the DNA matches it firmly. Clone sizes are given selectively: once, few, many, or a class where the clone is expanded.

abundance	d_gene	v_gene	j_gene	CDR3nt	CDR3aa
.	TRBD2	TRBV5-4	TRBJ2-5	TGTGCCAGCAGCCCCCGACTAGCGGGGGGGCCGGAGACCCAGTACTTC	CASSPRLAGGPETQYF
.	.	TRBV19	TRBJ2-5	TGTGCCAGTAGTATAAATGGGGCGGAGACCCAGTACTTC	CASSINGAETQYF
.	.	TRBV2	TRBJ1-3	TGTGCCAGCAACCAAGGACACAGTACAGGAAACACCATATATTTT	CASNQGHSTGNTIYF
.	.	TRBV4-2	TRBJ2-7	TGTGCCGGCAGCCTCCGCCAGACAGGGGAGGGCCTCGAGCAGTACTTC	CAGSLRQTGEGLEQYF
once	.	TRBV28	TRBJ2-2	TGTGCCAGCAGTTTCTTTGAGGGCACCGGGGAGCTGTTTTTT	CASSFFEGTGELFF
many	.	TRBV19	TRBJ2-1	TGTGCCAGTGCACCGGGTCGCCCTACCTTAGGCAATGAGCAGTTCTTC	CASAPGRPTLGNEQFF
.	TRBD1	TRBV5-6	TRBJ1-1	TGTGCCAGCAGCTTGTGGACAGGGAACGCTGAAGCTTTCTTT	CASSLWTGNAEAFF
.	.	TRBV28	TRBJ1-2	TGTGCCAGCAGTTTAAGCGAACCTAACTATGGCTACACCTTC	CASSLSEPNYGYTF
medium-sized	.	TRBV30	TRBJ2-2	TGTGCCTGTGACAATAGGAGGTACAGGGCGAACACCGGGGAGCTGTTTTTT	CACDNRRYRANTGELFF
.	.	TRBV18	TRBJ2-3	TGTGCCAGCTCAATCGACAGAGCGCAGTATTTT	CASSIDRAQYF
.	TRBD2	TRBV12-5	TRBJ2-1	TGTGCTAGTGGTTTGGTACTCTCGCGGGATATAGCGGGAGGGAGAAGCTCCTACAATGAGCAGTTCTTC	CASGLVLSRDIAGGRSSYNEQFF
.	TRBD1	TRBV19	TRBJ1-1	TGTGCCAGTAGTATAGGACAGGGGAAGGCAAACACTGAAGCTTTCTTT	CASSIGQGKANTEAFF
.	.	TRBV9	TRBJ2-2	TGTGCCAGCAGCGTAGCGGGGGCGAACACCGGGGAGCTGTTTTTT	CASSVAGANTGELFF
.	TRBD1	TRBV5-1	TRBJ2-6	TGCGCCAGCAGCTTAATACAGGGGGCTGGGGCCAACGTCCTGACTTTC	CASSLIQGAGANVLTF
.	TRBD2	TRBV28	TRBJ2-3	TGTGCCAGCAGTTCCGGGACTAGCGTCCCAGATACGCAGTATTTT	CASSSGTSVPDTQYF
.	.	TRBV13	TRBJ2-7	TGTGCCAGCAGCTTAGGGGTGTCCCACGAGCAGTACTTC	CASSLGVSHEQYF
.	.	TRBV5-5	TRBJ2-3	TGTGCCAGCAGCTTGGCCCAGGTTCTCACAGATACGCAGTATTTT	CASSLAQVLTDTQYF
.	TRBD1	TRBV29-1	TRBJ2-3	TGCAGCGTCCCCGACCTATCACGGGACAGGGGGCTAGCAGATACGCAGTATTTT	CSVPDLSRDRGLADTQYF
.	TRBD2	TRBV11-3	TRBJ2-1	TGTGCCAGCAGCTTGGGGACTAGCGGGGGGGCCGGGGAGCAGTTCTTC	CASSLGTSGGAGEQFF
few	TRBD1	TRBV7-6	TRBJ2-3	TGTGCCAGCAGCTTCCGGACAGGGACAGATACGCAGTATTTT	CASSFRTGTDTQYF
.	TRBD2	TRBV7-3	TRBJ2-1	TGTGCCAGCAGCTTATGGGGCGGGGGGACGACAACTGAGCAGTTCTTC	CASSLWGGGTTTEQFF
.	TRBD1	TRBV6-6	TRBJ1-4	TGTGCCAGCAGTGTGGACAGGGGTTGGAAACTGTTTTTT	CASSVDRGWKLFF
.	TRBD1	TRBV5-6	TRBJ1-1	TGTGCCAGCAGCCTAGGGACAGGTTATGAAGCTTTCTTT	CASSLGTGYEAFF
.	.	TRBV5-6	TRBJ1-4	TGTGCCAGCAATAGCCTTGCAACTAATGAAAAACTGTTTTTT	CASNSLATNEKLFF
.	.	TRBV6-5	TRBJ2-7	TGTGCCAGCAGCCGATTATGGGGCGACTACGAGCAGTACTTC	CASSRLWGDYEQYF
once	.	TRBV5-4	TRBJ2-3	TGTGCCAGCAGCTTGGCGGGAAGCACAGATACGCAGTATTTT	CASSLAGSTDTQYF
.	.	TRBV7-2	TRBJ2-7	TGTGCCAGCACCTCGCAGGGTTTATCTAACGAGCAGTACTTC	CASTSQGLSNEQYF
once	.	TRBV11-3	TRBJ2-1	TGTGCCAGCAGCTCATACAGGGCTTCTGAGCAGTTCTTC	CASSSYRASEQFF
.	.	TRBV2	TRBJ1-6	TGTGCCAGCAGTGATTCCGGGGTTCTTTCACCCCTCCACTTT	CASSDSGVLSPLHF
.	.	TRBV19	TRBJ1-1	TGTGCTGTGACGTGGGCTTCTGAAGCTTTCTTT	CAVTWASEAFF
.	.	TRBV7-6	TRBJ1-2	TGTGCCAGCAGGGTGGGAGGGTGTGCCTATGGCTACACCTTC	CASRVGGCAYGYTF
.	.	TRBV4-3	TRBJ2-5	TGCGCCCCCCGCTTTAGGGGCGGTAGAGAGACCCAGTACTTC	CAPRFRGGRETQYF